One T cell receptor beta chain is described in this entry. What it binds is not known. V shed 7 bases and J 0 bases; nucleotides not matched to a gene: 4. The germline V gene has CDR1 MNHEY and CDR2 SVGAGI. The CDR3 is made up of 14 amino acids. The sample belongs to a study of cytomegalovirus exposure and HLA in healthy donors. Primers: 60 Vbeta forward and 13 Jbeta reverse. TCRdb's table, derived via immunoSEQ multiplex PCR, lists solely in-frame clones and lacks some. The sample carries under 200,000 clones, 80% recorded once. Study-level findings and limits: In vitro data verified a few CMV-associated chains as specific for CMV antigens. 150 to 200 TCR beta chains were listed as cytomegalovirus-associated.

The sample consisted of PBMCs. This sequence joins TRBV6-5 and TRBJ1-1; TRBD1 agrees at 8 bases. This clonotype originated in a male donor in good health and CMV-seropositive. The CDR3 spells CASKRTGLNTEAFF. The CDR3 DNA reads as TGTGCCAGCAAACGGACAGGGCTGAACACTGAAGCTTTCTTT.